Listed below are T cell receptor beta chains from one sample, sequenced in a study of blood T cells in healthy people across ages. In TCRdb, the 5' RACE reads were re-called with MiXCR into one record per CDR3 protein. Counted here are 750,000 to 1,000,000 distinct CDR3 sequences, 25% to 35% occurring once; the ten biggest clones make up more than 8.5%. The sample also formed part of further work on T cells of mothers and their children.

Sequencing was performed on blood. Every receptor here comes from a woman in her thirties or forties in good health. The CDR3 runs from the conserved cysteine through the conserved F or W. Each record gives: D gene, clone size, J gene, V gene, CDR3 protein, CDR3 DNA. The D gene is left open where the match is weak. The size field is filled for only some rows; it gives once, few, many or a size class.

NA,many,TRBJ2-7,TRBV30,CAWSADTPYEQYF,TGTGCCTGGAGCGCCGACACCCCCTACGAGCAGTACTTC
NA,few,TRBJ2-5,TRBV6-2/TRBV6-3,CASIGGGLQETQYF,TGTGCCAGCATTGGCGGGGGCCTTCAAGAGACCCAGTACTTC
NA,NA,TRBJ1-4,TRBV20-1,CSASLGGDNEKLFF,TGCAGTGCCAGTCTGGGAGGAGATAATGAAAAACTGTTTTTT
NA,NA,TRBJ1-4,TRBV29-1,CSVGIGDEKLFF,TGCAGCGTCGGGATAGGCGATGAAAAACTGTTTTTT
NA,NA,TRBJ1-1,TRBV7-2,CASSLGWSSNTEAFF,TGTGCCAGCAGCTTAGGATGGAGCTCGAACACTGAAGCTTTCTTT
NA,NA,TRBJ1-5,TRBV4-1,CASSQDRRANQPQHF,TGCGCCAGCAGCCAAGATCGTCGGGCAAATCAGCCCCAGCATTTT
TRBD1,many,TRBJ1-1,TRBV9,CASSVRDRNEAFF,TGTGCCAGCAGCGTGAGGGACAGGAATGAAGCTTTCTTT
NA,NA,TRBJ1-1,TRBV7-8,CASSLESVLTEAFF,TGTGCCAGCAGCTTAGAAAGTGTACTCACTGAAGCTTTCTTT
TRBD1,NA,TRBJ1-2,TRBV20-1,CSAGRGQYYGYTF,TGCAGTGCTGGACGGGGACAGTACTATGGCTACACCTTC
TRBD2,few,TRBJ2-7,TRBV11-2,CASSLSLAASYEQYF,TGTGCCAGCAGCTTGTCACTAGCGGCCTCCTACGAGCAGTACTTC
TRBD1,many,TRBJ2-1,TRBV29-1,CSVEDVDRGFDNEQFF,TGCAGCGTTGAAGATGTTGACAGGGGATTTGACAATGAGCAGTTCTTC
TRBD1,NA,TRBJ1-1,TRBV28,CASSLVTGYTEAFF,TGTGCCAGCAGTTTAGTGACAGGGTACACTGAAGCTTTCTTT
NA,NA,TRBJ2-3,TRBV6-6,CASSPPVGVGTDTQYF,TGTGCCAGCAGCCCCCCCGTAGGGGTCGGCACAGATACGCAGTATTTT
TRBD2,NA,TRBJ2-1,TRBV24-1,CATSERPGTSGGGEQFF,TGTGCCACCAGTGAGCGCCCCGGGACTAGCGGAGGTGGTGAGCAGTTCTTC
TRBD2,few,TRBJ2-6,TRBV5-1,CASRDSGGSGANVRTF,TGCGCCAGCCGTGATTCCGGGGGGTCTGGGGCCAACGTCCGGACTTTC
NA,NA,TRBJ2-5,TRBV28,CASSFRGRSETQYF,TGTGCCAGCAGTTTTAGGGGACGCTCGGAGACCCAGTACTTC